What follows are 28 T cell receptor beta chains derived from one specimen sequenced in a study of T cell repertoires in cytomegalovirus infection. Via MiXCR, TCRdb re-called the reads, giving one row per CDR3 protein. The sample has 830,000 or so distinct CDR3 sequences, 30% to 35% seen once. The antigens these receptors bind are not known. Sequenced here: cultured CD8+ T cells from PBMCs, sampled from culture after CMV antigen stimulation. The receptors here all came from a human donor in good health (CMV status not recorded). Some clones in this sample may be carry-over from other donors' samples.

This clonotype was seen more than once but under ten times. The J gene is TRBJ1-2, the V gene TRBV27; D unclear. The CDR3 is 14 amino acids. V shed 6 bases and J shed 1 base, with 12 bases lying between them. Germline V gene sequence: CDR1 MNHEY, CDR2 SMNVEV (reference sequence). CDR3 nucleotide sequence: TGTGCCAGCAGCGTTAACCACTTTAACTATGGCTACACCTTC. This codes for CASSVNHFNYGYTF.

V is TRBV25-1 and J is TRBJ1-1; no clear D gene. The germline CDR1 and CDR2 sequences are MGHDK and SYGVNS. The ends were cut back, 2 bases at V and 0 bases at J, with 10 bases in the middle. The CDR3 loop spans 15 amino acids. This CDR3 reads CASSEQVSLNTEAFF. The CDR3 nucleotides read TGTGCCAGCAGTGAACAGGTCAGTCTGAACACTGAAGCTTTCTTT.

This sequence joins TRBV4-1 and TRBJ2-3; D not certain. The V gene lost 0 bases and the J gene lost 4 bases, with 11 bases spanning the gap. Per germline, CDR1 MGHRA and CDR2 YSYEKL. The length of the CDR3 is 15 residues. CDR3 in amino acids: CASSQESWAPDTQYF. Written as DNA, the CDR3 is TGCGCCAGCAGCCAAGAAAGCTGGGCACCAGATACGCAGTATTTT.

The chain employs TRBV12-5 and TRBJ1-5; 10 bases are a match to TRBD1. Germline CDR1 and CDR2: LGHNT and FRNRAP. The junction had 13 bases not matched to a gene; V was cut back by 0 bases and J by 11 bases. The CDR3 covers 17 residues. Here the CDR3 DNA reads TGTGCTAGTGGTTTGGTACTTCGGGACAGGGGTCTCCCGACCCAGCATTTT. It encodes CASGLVLRDRGLPTQHF.

This clonotype was observed many times. V is TRBV7-8 and J is TRBJ2-1; 8 bases match TRBD1. Per germline, CDR1 SGHVS and CDR2 FQNEAQ. This CDR3 region has 15 residues. Trimming removed 1 base from V and 6 bases from J; junction bases left unmatched: 5. The CDR3 nucleotides read TGTGCCAGCAGCTTAGTGGAGACAGGGGTCAATGAGCAGTTCTTC. Translating gives CASSLVETGVNEQFF. Full variable domain (missing parts from reference TRBV7-8 and TRBJ2-1): GAGVSQSPRYKVAKRGQDVALRCDPISGHVSLFWYQQALGQGPEFLTYFQNEAQLDKSGLPSDRFFAERPEGSVSTLKIQRTQQEDSAVYLCASSLVETGVNEQFFGPGTRLTVL.

V gene TRBV3-1 combines with J gene TRBJ2-3; 10 nucleotides match TRBD1. The CDR3 is made up of 17 amino acids. J was trimmed by 2 bases and V by 3 bases; bases with no gene match: 8. In germline, CDR1 is LGHDT, CDR2 YNNKEL (reference sequence). The CDR3 is CASSQDPTGGPTDTQYF. The CDR3, as DNA: TGTGCCAGCAGCCAGGATCCGACAGGGGGCCCCACAGATACGCAGTATTTT.

The chain joins TRBV27 to TRBJ2-5; D may match TRBD1 or TRBD2 (6 bases each). Trimming took 6 bases from V and 5 from J, leaving 16 bases between them. This CDR3 is built from 14 residues. Looked up from germline, CDR1 is MNHEY and CDR2 is SMNVEV (reference sequence). DNA of the CDR3: TGTGCCAGCAGAGGAAAGAGGGGGGAGGAGACCCAGTACTTC. It codes for CASRGKRGEETQYF.

The rearrangement links TRBV19 to TRBJ2-7; D may correspond to TRBD1 or TRBD2 (5 bases each). This CDR3 region has 14 residues. Per the germline V gene, CDR1 is LNHDA and CDR2 is SQIVND (reference sequence). With 4 bases removed from V and 0 bases from J, the gap between germline ends came to 10 bases. Written as DNA, the CDR3 is TGTGCCAGTAGTACGACGGGACCCTCCTACGAGCAGTACTTC. Its translation: CASSTTGPSYEQYF.

This chain links TRBV27 with TRBJ2-1; 9 positions match TRBD2. The CDR3 runs to 15 residues. The V and J ends lost 3 bases and 9 bases, in that order; junction bases with no gene match: 9. Germline loops: CDR1 MNHEY, CDR2 SMNVEV (reference sequence). CDR3 coding DNA: TGTGCCAGCAGTTTCGCGGGGGGGCCGAAGGGTGAGCAGTTCTTC. Residues: CASSFAGGPKGEQFF.

This clonotype came up a few times. The genes are TRBV10-3 and TRBJ1-2; D call uncertain. Germline V gene data show CDR1 as ENHRY and CDR2 as SYGVKD. V lost 6 bases to trimming and J lost 6 bases, with 14 bases between them. The length of the CDR3 is 13 residues. The CDR3, as DNA: TGTGCCATCAGGGAGACAAGCGGCCATGGCTACACCTTC. Its protein product is CAIRETSGHGYTF.

A few counts support this clonotype. This chain links TRBV6-8 with TRBJ2-2, with 10 positions matching TRBD1. This CDR3 has 15 amino acids. Germline CDR1 reads MNHGY; CDR2 reads SAAAGT. V shed 2 bases, J shed 6 bases, and the junction held 3 bases outside the gene matches. The DNA of the CDR3 is TGTGCCAGCAGTTACATGGGACAGGGGCCCGGGGAGCTGTTTTTT. It specifies CASSYMGQGPGELFF.

V and J are TRBV27 and TRBJ2-3; 8 positions match TRBD1. The CDR3 spans 16 residues. Germline values: CDR1 MNHEY, CDR2 SMNVEV (reference sequence). V was pared by 2 bases and J by 4 bases, with 8 bases of the junction left unmatched. In DNA, the CDR3 is TGTGCCAGCAGTTTAAGCTCAGGACAGGGTCCAGATACGCAGTATTTT. Its protein is CASSLSSGQGPDTQYF.

On this clonotype itself: Sequence at one end of the junction differs from germline and may be a read error. The chain recombines TRBV4-2 with TRBJ2-5; D possibly corresponds to TRBD2 (5 bases). The CDR3 is 14 amino acids. Germline lookup yields CDR1 LGHNA and CDR2 YNFKEQ. The CDR3 DNA reads as TGTGTCAGCAGCCAAGAAAAGAGGAGGGAGACCCAGTACTTC. Protein: CVSSQEKRRETQYF.

The chain recombines TRBV7-6 with TRBJ1-5; the D is unclear. Between the trimmed V and J ends, which lost 1 base and 5 bases, there was a span of 9 bases. The CDR3 runs to 14 residues. Germline V gives CDR1 SGHVS, CDR2 FNYEAQ. CDR3 nucleotides: TGTGCCAGCAGCTTAGGACCCCTCGATCAGCCCCAGCATTTT. It encodes CASSLGPLDQPQHF.

This clonotype was counted between two and nine times. The chain links TRBV2 to TRBJ2-2; no definite D call. CDR1 SNHLY and CDR2 FYNNEI come from the germline V gene. The CDR3 spans 16 residues. Trimming removed 3 bases at V and 3 bases at J, with 14 bases between. CDR3 coding DNA: TGTGCCAGCAGTGAGTGGGCGGTCCATCACACCGGGGAGCTGTTTTTT. Translation: CASSEWAVHHTGELFF.

This clonotype was observed a handful of times. This rearrangement joins TRBV10-2 to TRBJ2-7; 8 bases match TRBD1. The length of the CDR3 is 14 residues. The junction had 11 bases not matched to a gene; V was cut back by 7 bases and J by 6 bases. From germline, CDR1 is WSHSY and CDR2 SAAADI. In DNA, the CDR3 is TGCGCCAGCACCTCCCAGGGGGCGCTTTCCGAGCAGTACTTC. This translates into CASTSQGALSEQYF.

This clonotype was observed a handful of times. V and J are TRBV4-1 and TRBJ1-6; D call uncertain. Per germline, CDR1 MGHRA and CDR2 YSYEKL. V was cut by 1 base and J by 9 bases, with 7 bases left in between. There are 13 residues in the CDR3. The CDR3 reads CASSQGNTSPLHF. The DNA of the CDR3 is TGCGCCAGCAGCCAAGGCAACACTTCACCCCTCCACTTT.

A word on this clonotype: This likely comes from a read error, as the CDR3 has no conserved phenylalanine or tryptophan at its end. The genes are TRBV10-3 and TRBJ2-7, with 8 bases matching TRBD2. The germline CDR1 and CDR2 sequences are ENHRY and SYGVKD. Trimming cost V 0 bases and J 7 bases; bases outside gene matches: 2. This CDR3 has 13 residues. The CDR3 nucleotides are TGTGCCATCAGTGAGTCCATAGCGGGGGAGCAGTACTCC. It is translated as CAISESIAGEQYS.

V and J are TRBV24-1 and TRBJ2-4; no firm D call. Trimming cost V 4 bases and J 0 bases, with 12 bases left between them. The CDR3 extends over 16 amino acids. The germline CDR1 and CDR2 sequences are KGHDR and SFDVKD. Written as DNA, the CDR3 is TGTGCCACCAGTGACCCTGGGAAGCTAGCCAAAAACATTCAGTACTTC. This translates into CATSDPGKLAKNIQYF.

J is TRBJ2-7 and V is TRBV27; 8 nucleotides agree with TRBD1. The CDR3 is 14 residues long. After removal of 5 bases from V and 1 base from J, the junction contained 4 bases not matched to a gene. Germline CDR1 is MNHEY and CDR2 is SMNVEV (reference sequence). The CDR3 DNA is TGTGCCAGCAGTCCGGACAGGGTATCCTACGAGCAGTACGTC. This encodes CASSPDRVSYEQYV.

The chain is built from TRBV19 and TRBJ1-1; the D is unclear. Trimming shortened V by 2 bases and J by 6 bases, and 13 bases separated the two germline ends. CDR1 is LNHDA, CDR2 SQIVND, per germline (reference sequence). The CDR3 totals 14 residues. CDR3 amino acids: CASSITDLRAEAFF. The CDR3 DNA reads as TGTGCCAGTAGTATAACTGACCTGCGCGCTGAAGCTTTCTTT.

The chain employs TRBV5-1 and TRBJ1-1, with a weak D call TRBD1 (6 bases). In germline, CDR1 is SGHRS, CDR2 YFSETQ. CDR3 length equals 17 residues. The V end lost 4 bases, the J end lost 4 bases, and 23 bases lay between the germline ends. The CDR3 region has the DNA TGCGCCAGCAGCGTCTACAGGGTGAACGCCGGGGGCACTGAAGCTTTCTTT. Translated: CASSVYRVNAGGTEAFF.

In its sample, this clonotype was seen a few times. The chain carries TRBV11-2 and TRBJ2-2; 8 nucleotides agree with TRBD1. The CDR3 length is 17 residues. In germline, CDR1 is SGHAT, CDR2 FQNNGV. Trimming at V came to 0 bases and at J to 7 bases, leaving 10 bases not matched to a gene. The CDR3 spells CASSLEGLDREDGELFF. CDR3 in DNA: TGTGCCAGCAGCTTAGAGGGGCTGGACAGGGAGGACGGGGAGCTGTTTTTT.

This clonotype has more than one count but fewer than ten. The chain uses TRBV6-5 and TRBJ1-5; the D gene is possibly TRBD1 (6 bases). The V gene's germline CDR1 is MNHEY and CDR2 SVGAGI. The length of the CDR3 is 13 residues. V lost 5 bases to trimming and J lost 7 bases, with 12 bases between them. The CDR3 sequence is CASSSRGPQPQHF. The CDR3 nucleotides read TGTGCCAGCAGTAGCAGGGGTCCCCAGCCCCAGCATTTT.

This clonotype came up a few times. This sequence joins TRBV24-1 and TRBJ1-1; a weak D match, TRBD1 (5 bases). V was shortened by 5 bases and J by 2 bases, with 8 bases between the two germline ends. There are 13 residues in the CDR3. CDR1 KGHDR and CDR2 SFDVKD come from the germline V gene. The chain's CDR3 is CATSGGENTEAFF. CDR3 nucleotides: TGTGCCACCAGTGGGGGGGAAAACACTGAAGCTTTCTTT.

This clonotype was seen only once. A much bigger clone sits one base away, suggesting this may be a read error. The chain couples TRBV7-9 to TRBJ2-7; weak D call: TRBD2 (5 bases). This CDR3 comprises 16 residues. Germline assignment: CDR1 SEHNR and CDR2 FQNEAQ (reference sequence). The CDR3 protein is CASSLMGSWESCEQYV. CDR3 bases: TGTGCCAGCAGCTTAATGGGGAGTTGGGAGTCCTGCGAGCAGTACGTC.

V and J are TRBV20-1 and TRBJ2-2; TRBD2 aligns across 10 bases. CDR1 and CDR2 (germline): DFQATT, SNEGSKA (reference sequence). V dropped 5 bases and J dropped 7; count of bases not matched to a gene: 10. This CDR3 region has 15 residues. CDR3 sequence: CSARALAGVNGELFF. The CDR3 coding sequence is TGCAGTGCTCGCGCCCTAGCGGGGGTAAACGGGGAGCTGTTTTTT.

This clonotype appeared a few times. The genes are TRBV6-2 or TRBV6-3 and TRBJ1-6; possibly TRBD1 for D (5 bases). Germline V lookup: CDR1 MNHEY, CDR2 SVGEGT. This CDR3 spans 14 amino acids. Trimming stripped 0 bases from V and 10 bases from J, with 10 bases between. CDR3: CASSYSGVGSPLHF. The CDR3 region has the DNA TGTGCCAGCAGTTACTCGGGGGTAGGGTCACCCCTCCACTTT.